This T cell receptor beta chain originates from a study of shared clonotypes between healthy human individuals. Study observations and caveats: The represented genetic and exposure-history diversity was limited by the small number of donors.

In regard to this clone: Antigen specificity is unknown.

Profiled with immunoSEQ multiplex PCR; TCRdb holds only in-frame clones, not every one. The table includes 400,000 to 600,000 clones, about 75% detected once. Germline V CDR1 and CDR2: MNHEY, SMNVEV (reference sequence). V shed 5 bases, J shed 9 bases, and the junction held 6 bases outside the gene matches. The CDR3 consists of 15 residues. The sample comprised PBMCs. This chain connects TRBV27 to TRBJ2-1; TRBD2 matches at 14 bases. This receptor was taken from a woman aged 40-49 years in good health. Some clones in this sample may be carry-over from other donors' samples. The CDR3 spells CASSPGLAGEGEQFF. The DNA of the CDR3 is TGTGCCAGCAGTCCGGGACTAGCGGGAGAGGGTGAGCAGTTCTTC.